This TCR beta chain was documented in a study of cytomegalovirus exposure and HLA in healthy donors. PCR amplification relied on 60 Vbeta primers (plus 13 Jbeta primers). TCRdb keeps only in-frame clones here, not all; method: immunoSEQ multiplex PCR. The table shows 120,000 or so clones, with around 72% occurring only once. CDR1 and CDR2 from the germline V gene are SGHDT and YYEEEE. The CDR3 runs to 17 residues. Trimming at V came to 1 base and at J to 9 bases, leaving 11 bases not matched to a gene. The chain carries TRBV5-6 and TRBJ2-1; 12 bases fit TRBD2. The sequence derives from a woman in her fifties or sixties in good health and CMV-seropositive. The material sequenced was PBMCs. The CDR3 nucleotides are TGTGCCAGCAGCTTGTTGCCTAGCGGGAGGGCTGCCGGTGAGCAGTTCTTC. It is translated as CASSLLPSGRAAGEQFF. Full variable domain (remainder filled in from reference TRBV5-6 and TRBJ2-1): DAGVTQSPTHLIKTRGQQVTLRCSPKSGHDTVSWYQQALGQGPQFIFQYYEEEERQRGNFPDRFSGHQFPNYSSELNVNALLLGDSALYLCASSLLPSGRAAGEQFFGPGTRLTVL.